This T cell receptor beta chain was captured in a study of cytomegalovirus exposure and HLA in healthy donors. The wider study: About 80 million unique TCR sequences came from HLA-typed donors in an early release. Just over 80% of around 400 genotyped donors fell in the Caucasian-associated ancestry cluster. Broader study findings: A likely sequencing artifact accounted for one observed cluster of highly shared sequence variants.

The PCR contained 60 Vbeta and 13 Jbeta primers. How the authors handled the data: Later, tens of millions of unique TCR beta chains were counted in an analysis, and about 12 million of them were shared. Measured with immunoSEQ multiplex PCR; TCRdb has only the in-frame clones, and not every one. The DNA gave D and trimming, while V, J and clone size come from that table. Altogether roughly 140,000 clones are present, around 72% being singletons, with the ten largest covering 1.3% to 1.5%. Trimming stripped 4 bases from V and 6 bases from J, with 16 bases between. The germline CDR1 and CDR2 sequences are LGHNA and YSLEER. This CDR3 is 14 amino acids long. In the case of this clone: Its specificity is unknown.

The material sequenced was PBMCs. This TCR derives from a young man in good health and CMV-seronegative. The rearrangement joins TRBV4-3 to TRBJ2-7, with a weak D call TRBD2 (5 bases). The CDR3 protein is CASSPTEGAREQYF. The CDR3 coding sequence is TGCGCCAGCAGCCCGACCGAGGGAGCGCGCGAGCAGTACTTC.